Listed below are T cell receptor beta chains from one sample, sequenced in a study of a mutant IDH1 vaccine in newly diagnosed glioma. These receptors' targets are unknown. Assay used: immunoSEQ multiplex PCR; TCRdb lists only in-frame clones, some missing. The repertoire holds tens of thousands of clones, under 90% seen once, with roughly 15% in the top ten. This material consisted of PBMCs, taken from a glioma patient whose treatment included an IDH1 peptide vaccine. The receptor set was obtained from a man aged 18 to 30 with glioma. The CDR3 runs from the conserved cysteine through the conserved F or W. The D gene is left open where the match is weak. The listing skips clone size in some rows; elsewhere it reads once, few, many or a size class.

DNA: TGTGCCAGCAGCTCAAAGCTGGGACAGGGGATCGCCTACGAGCAGTACTTC; CDR3: CASSSKLGQGIAYEQYF; V: TRBV7-2; J: TRBJ2-7; size: .; D: TRBD1
DNA: TGTGCCAGCAGCTTATACTCCGACGCTACCCTCCGTGCTTTCTTT; CDR3: CASSLYSDATLRAFF; V: TRBV7-2; J: TRBJ1-1; size: medium-sized; D: .
DNA: TGTGCCAGCAGTTACGGGGGCTCTGGGGCCAACGTCCTGACTTTC; CDR3: CASSYGGSGANVLTF; V: TRBV6-5; J: TRBJ2-6; size: .; D: .
DNA: TGTGCCATCAGTGAGTCCTGGGATAACACTGAAGCTTTCTTT; CDR3: CAISESWDNTEAFF; V: TRBV10-3; J: TRBJ1-1; size: .; D: .
DNA: TGTGCCAGCAGCCCCGACAGGGGGAGCAATCAGCCCCAGCATTTT; CDR3: CASSPDRGSNQPQHF; V: TRBV6-5; J: TRBJ1-5; size: .; D: TRBD1
DNA: TGCGCCAGCAGCCACGAGTTATCCCCGAGGCTGTTCTTC; CDR3: CASSHELSPRLFF; V: TRBV4-1; J: TRBJ2-1; size: .; D: .
DNA: TGCGCCAGCAGTTTGGGAAGTGAAAAACTGTTTTTT; CDR3: CASSLGSEKLFF; V: TRBV5-1; J: TRBJ1-4; size: .; D: .
DNA: TGTGCCAGCAGTCCGACAGGGATTCTCACTAATAATTCACCCCTCCACTTT; CDR3: CASSPTGILTNNSPLHF; V: TRBV2; J: TRBJ1-6; size: .; D: TRBD1
DNA: TGTGCCAGCTCACCCCCAGGGGGGGGCTCGGAGACCCAGTACTTC; CDR3: CASSPPGGGSETQYF; V: TRBV18; J: TRBJ2-5; size: .; D: .
DNA: TGTGCCAGCAGTGTACTAGCGGGAGAGTCAGATACGCAGTATTTT; CDR3: CASSVLAGESDTQYF; V: TRBV6-4; J: TRBJ2-3; size: few; D: TRBD2
DNA: TGCGCCAGCAGCTCTTACACGGAGGAGACCCAGTACTTC; CDR3: CASSSYTEETQYF; V: TRBV5-1; J: TRBJ2-5; size: .; D: .
DNA: TGCAGCGCTAGACCAGGGGAAGGCTACACCTTC; CDR3: CSARPGEGYTF; V: TRBV29-1; J: TRBJ1-2; size: .; D: .
DNA: TGTGCCAGCAGCTTAGGTGATGTCGGCTACACCTTC; CDR3: CASSLGDVGYTF; V: TRBV11-2; J: TRBJ1-2; size: .; D: .